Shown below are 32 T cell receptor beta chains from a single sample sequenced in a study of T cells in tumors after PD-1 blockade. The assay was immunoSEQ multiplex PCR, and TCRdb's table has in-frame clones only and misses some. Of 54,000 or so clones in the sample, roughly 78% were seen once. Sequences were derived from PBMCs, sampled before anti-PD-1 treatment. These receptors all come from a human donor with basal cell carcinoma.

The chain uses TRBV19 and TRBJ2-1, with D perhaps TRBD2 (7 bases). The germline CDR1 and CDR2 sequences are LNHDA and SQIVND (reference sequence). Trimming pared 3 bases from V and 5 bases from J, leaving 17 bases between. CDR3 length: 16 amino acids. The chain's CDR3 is CASSIRSGGAHNEQFF. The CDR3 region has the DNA TGTGCCAGTAGTATTCGTTCGGGGGGCGCCCACAATGAGCAGTTCTTC. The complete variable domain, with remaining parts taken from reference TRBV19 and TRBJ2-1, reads DGGITQSPKYLFRKEGQNVTLSCEQNLNHDAMYWYRQDPGQGLRLIYYSQIVNDFQKGDIAEGYSVSREKKESFPLTVTSAQKNPTAFYLCASSIRSGGAHNEQFFGPGTRLTVL.

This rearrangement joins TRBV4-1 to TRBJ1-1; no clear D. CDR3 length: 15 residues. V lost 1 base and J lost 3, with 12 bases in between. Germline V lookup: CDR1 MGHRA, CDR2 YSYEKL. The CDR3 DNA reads TGCGCCAGCAGCCAAGTTGAGGGTTGGGACACTGAAGCTTTCTTT. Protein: CASSQVEGWDTEAFF.

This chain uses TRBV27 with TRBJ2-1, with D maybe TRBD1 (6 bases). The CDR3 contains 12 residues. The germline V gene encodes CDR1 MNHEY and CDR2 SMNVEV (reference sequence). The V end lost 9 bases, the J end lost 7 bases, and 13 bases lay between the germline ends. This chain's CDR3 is CASTTGLNEQFF. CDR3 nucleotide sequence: TGTGCCAGTACTACAGGGCTAAATGAGCAGTTCTTC.

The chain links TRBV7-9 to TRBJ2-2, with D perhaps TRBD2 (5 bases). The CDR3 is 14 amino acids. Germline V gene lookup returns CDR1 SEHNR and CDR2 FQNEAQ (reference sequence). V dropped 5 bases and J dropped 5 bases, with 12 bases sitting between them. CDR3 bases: TGTGCCAGCAGCCCAACGGGGAAAACCGGGGAGCTGTTTTTT. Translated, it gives CASSPTGKTGELFF.

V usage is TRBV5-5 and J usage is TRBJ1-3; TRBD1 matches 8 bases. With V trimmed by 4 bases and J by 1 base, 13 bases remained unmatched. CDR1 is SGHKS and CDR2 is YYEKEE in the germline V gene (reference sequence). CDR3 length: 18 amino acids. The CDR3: CASSALYMDRVSGNTIYF. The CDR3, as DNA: TGTGCCAGCAGCGCGCTTTATATGGACAGGGTGTCTGGAAACACCATATATTTT.

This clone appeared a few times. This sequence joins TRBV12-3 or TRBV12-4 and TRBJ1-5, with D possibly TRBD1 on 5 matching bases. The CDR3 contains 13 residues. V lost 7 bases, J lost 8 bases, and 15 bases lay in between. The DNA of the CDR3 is TGTGCCAGCACTCAACAGGCTGGTGAGCCCCAGCATTTT. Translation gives CASTQQAGEPQHF.

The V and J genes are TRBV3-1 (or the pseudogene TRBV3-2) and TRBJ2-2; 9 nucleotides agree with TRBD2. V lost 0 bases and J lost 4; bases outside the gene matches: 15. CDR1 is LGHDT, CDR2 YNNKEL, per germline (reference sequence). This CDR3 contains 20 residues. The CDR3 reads CASSQDFRTRGGASTGELFF. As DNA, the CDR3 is TGTGCCAGCAGCCAAGATTTTAGAACTCGCGGGGGGGCCAGCACCGGGGAGCTGTTTTTT.

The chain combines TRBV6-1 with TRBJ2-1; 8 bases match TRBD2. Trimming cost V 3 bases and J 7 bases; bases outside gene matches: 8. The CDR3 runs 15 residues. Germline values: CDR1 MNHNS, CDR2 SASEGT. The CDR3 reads CASSDQAGVGNEQFF. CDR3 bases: TGTGCCAGCAGTGACCAAGCGGGGGTAGGAAATGAGCAGTTCTTC.

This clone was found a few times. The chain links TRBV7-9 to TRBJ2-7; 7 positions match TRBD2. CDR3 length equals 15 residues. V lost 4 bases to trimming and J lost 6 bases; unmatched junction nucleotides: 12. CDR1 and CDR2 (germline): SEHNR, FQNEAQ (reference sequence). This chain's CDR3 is CASSSLRELATEQYF. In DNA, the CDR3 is TGTGCCAGCAGCTCGCTGCGGGAGCTAGCGACCGAGCAGTACTTC.

CDR3 loop: CASSQTGDSYEQYF. The CDR3 coding sequence is TGTGCCAGTAGCCAGACAGGGGACTCCTACGAGCAGTACTTC. The V and J genes are TRBV19 and TRBJ2-7, with TRBD1 matching over 8 bases. The V and J ends lost 6 bases and 0 bases, in that order; junction bases with no gene match: 4. The germline gives CDR1 LNHDA, CDR2 SQIVND (reference sequence). This CDR3 contains 14 residues.

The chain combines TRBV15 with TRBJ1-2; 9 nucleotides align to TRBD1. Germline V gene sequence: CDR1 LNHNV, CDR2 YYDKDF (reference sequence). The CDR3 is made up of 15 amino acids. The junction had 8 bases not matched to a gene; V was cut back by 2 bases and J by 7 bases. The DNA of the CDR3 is TGTGCCACCAGCAGACCAGGACAGGGGAAAGGTGGCTACACCTTC. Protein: CATSRPGQGKGGYTF.

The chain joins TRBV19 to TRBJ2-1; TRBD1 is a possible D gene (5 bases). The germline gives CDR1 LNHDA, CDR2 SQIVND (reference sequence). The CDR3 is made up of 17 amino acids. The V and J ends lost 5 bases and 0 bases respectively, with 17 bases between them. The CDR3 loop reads CASSPGHSLSSYNEQFF. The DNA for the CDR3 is TGTGCCAGTAGTCCCGGACATAGCCTGAGCTCCTACAATGAGCAGTTCTTC.

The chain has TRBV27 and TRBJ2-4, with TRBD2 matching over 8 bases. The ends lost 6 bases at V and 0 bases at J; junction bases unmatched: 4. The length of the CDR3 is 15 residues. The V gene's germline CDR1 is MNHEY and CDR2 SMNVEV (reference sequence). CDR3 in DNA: TGTGCCAGCAGAAAACTAGCGGAAGCCAAAAACATTCAGTACTTC. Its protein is CASRKLAEAKNIQYF.

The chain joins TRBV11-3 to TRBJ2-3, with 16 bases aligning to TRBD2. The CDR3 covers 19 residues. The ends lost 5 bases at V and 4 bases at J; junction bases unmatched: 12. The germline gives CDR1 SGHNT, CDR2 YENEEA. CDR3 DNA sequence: TGTGCCAGCAGCACACCCGGGACTAGCGGGGGGGCCTTTTCAGATACGCAGTATTTT. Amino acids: CASSTPGTSGGAFSDTQYF.

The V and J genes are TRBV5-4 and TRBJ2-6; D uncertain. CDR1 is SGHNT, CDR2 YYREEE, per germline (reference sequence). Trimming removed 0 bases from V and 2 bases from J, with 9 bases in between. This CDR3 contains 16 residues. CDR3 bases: TGTGCCAGCAGCTTGGTTGGCGTTCCTGGGGCCAACGTCCTGACTTTC. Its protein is CASSLVGVPGANVLTF.

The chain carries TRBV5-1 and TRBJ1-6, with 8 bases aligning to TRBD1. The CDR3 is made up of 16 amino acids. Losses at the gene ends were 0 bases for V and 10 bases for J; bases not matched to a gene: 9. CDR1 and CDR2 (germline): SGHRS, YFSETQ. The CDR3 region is CASSLDSGQGRSPLHF. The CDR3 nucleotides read TGCGCCAGCAGCTTGGACAGCGGACAGGGCAGATCACCCCTCCACTTT.

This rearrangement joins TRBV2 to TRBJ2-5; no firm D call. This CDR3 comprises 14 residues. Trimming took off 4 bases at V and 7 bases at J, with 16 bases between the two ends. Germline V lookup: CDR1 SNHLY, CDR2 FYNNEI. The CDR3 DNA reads TGTGCCAGCAGTGTACCAGGACGCCTGGGGACCCAGTACTTC. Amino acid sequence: CASSVPGRLGTQYF.

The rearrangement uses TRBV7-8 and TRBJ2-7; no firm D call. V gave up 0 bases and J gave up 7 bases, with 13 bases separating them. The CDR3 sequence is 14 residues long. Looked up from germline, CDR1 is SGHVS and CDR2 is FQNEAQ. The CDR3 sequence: CASSLARSALEQYF. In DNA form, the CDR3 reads TGTGCCAGCAGCTTAGCTAGAAGTGCGTTGGAGCAGTACTTC.

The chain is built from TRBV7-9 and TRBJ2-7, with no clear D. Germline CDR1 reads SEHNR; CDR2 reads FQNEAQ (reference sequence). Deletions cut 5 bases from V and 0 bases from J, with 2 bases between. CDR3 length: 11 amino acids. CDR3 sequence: CASSPSYEQYF. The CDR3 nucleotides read TGTGCCAGCAGCCCCTCCTACGAGCAGTACTTC.

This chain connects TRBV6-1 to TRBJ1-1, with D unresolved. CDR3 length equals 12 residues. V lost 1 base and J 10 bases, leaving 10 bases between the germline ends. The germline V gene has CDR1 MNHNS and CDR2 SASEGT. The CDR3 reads CASSEEIGLAFF. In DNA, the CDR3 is TGTGCCAGCAGTGAAGAGATAGGGTTAGCTTTCTTT.

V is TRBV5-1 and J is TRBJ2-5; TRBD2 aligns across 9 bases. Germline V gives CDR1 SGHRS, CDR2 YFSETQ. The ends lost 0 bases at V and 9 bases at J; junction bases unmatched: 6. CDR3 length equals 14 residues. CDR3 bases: TGCGCCAGCAGCTTGGCCATTAGCGGGGGCGCCCAGTACTTC. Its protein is CASSLAISGGAQYF.

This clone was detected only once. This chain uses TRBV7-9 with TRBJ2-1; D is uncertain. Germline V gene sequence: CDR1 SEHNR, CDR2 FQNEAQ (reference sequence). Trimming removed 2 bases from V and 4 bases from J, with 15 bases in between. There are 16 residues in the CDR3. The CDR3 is CASSLYGGSTYNEQFF. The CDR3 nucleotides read TGTGCCAGCAGCTTATATGGCGGCAGCACTTACAATGAGCAGTTCTTC.

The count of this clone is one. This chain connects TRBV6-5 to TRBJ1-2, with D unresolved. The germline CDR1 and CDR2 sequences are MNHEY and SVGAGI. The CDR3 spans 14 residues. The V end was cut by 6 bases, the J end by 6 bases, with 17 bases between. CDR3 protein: CASRVTGFGHGYTF. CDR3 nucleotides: TGTGCCAGCAGAGTTACCGGTTTTGGCCATGGCTACACCTTC.

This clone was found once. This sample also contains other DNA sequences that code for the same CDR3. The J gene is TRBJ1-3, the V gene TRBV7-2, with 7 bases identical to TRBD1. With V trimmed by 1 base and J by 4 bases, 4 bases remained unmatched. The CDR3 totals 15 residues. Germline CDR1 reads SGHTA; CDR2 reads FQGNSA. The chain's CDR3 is CASSLVTGRGNTIYF. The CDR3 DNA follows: TGTGCCAGCAGCTTAGTGACAGGGAGAGGAAACACCATATATTTT.

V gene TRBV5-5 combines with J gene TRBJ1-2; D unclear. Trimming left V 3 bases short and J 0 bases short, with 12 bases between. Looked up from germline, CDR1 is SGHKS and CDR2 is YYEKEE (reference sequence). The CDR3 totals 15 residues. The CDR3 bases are TGTGCCAGCAGCTCCGGCCACGGTTCTAACTATGGCTACACCTTC. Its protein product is CASSSGHGSNYGYTF.

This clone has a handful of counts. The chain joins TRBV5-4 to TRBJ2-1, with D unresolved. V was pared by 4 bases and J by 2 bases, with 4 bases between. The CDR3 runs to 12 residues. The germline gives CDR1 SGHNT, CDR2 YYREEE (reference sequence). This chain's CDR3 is CASSRTYNEQFF. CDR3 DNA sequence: TGTGCCAGCAGCAGGACCTACAATGAGCAGTTCTTC.

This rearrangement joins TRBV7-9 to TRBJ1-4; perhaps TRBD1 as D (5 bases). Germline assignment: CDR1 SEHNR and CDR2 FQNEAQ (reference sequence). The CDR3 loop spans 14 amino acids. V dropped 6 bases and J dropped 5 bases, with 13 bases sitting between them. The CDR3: CASRSGGVNEKLFF. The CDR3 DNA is TGTGCCAGCAGGTCAGGAGGGGTGAATGAAAAACTGTTTTTT.

CDR3 region: CAISESLAGLEQFF. CDR3 DNA sequence: TGTGCCATCAGTGAGTCGCTAGCGGGCCTTGAGCAGTTCTTC. The chain uses TRBV10-3 and TRBJ2-1, with TRBD2 matching over 8 bases. The germline gives CDR1 ENHRY, CDR2 SYGVKD. The CDR3 runs to 14 residues. V shed 0 bases and J 9 bases; nucleotides not matched to a gene: 4.

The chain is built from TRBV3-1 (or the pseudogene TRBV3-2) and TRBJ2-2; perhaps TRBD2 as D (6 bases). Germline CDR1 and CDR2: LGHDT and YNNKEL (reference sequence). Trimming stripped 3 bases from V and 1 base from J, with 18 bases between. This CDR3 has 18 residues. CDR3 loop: CASSQQGLSLLNTGELFF. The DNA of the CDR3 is TGTGCCAGCAGCCAGCAGGGACTCTCTCTTCTGAACACCGGGGAGCTGTTTTTT.

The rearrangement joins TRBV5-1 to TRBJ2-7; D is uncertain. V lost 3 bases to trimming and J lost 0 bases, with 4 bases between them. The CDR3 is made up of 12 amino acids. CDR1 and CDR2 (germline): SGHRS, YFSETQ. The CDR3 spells CASSSGSYEQYF. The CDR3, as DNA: TGCGCCAGCAGCTCCGGCTCCTACGAGCAGTACTTC.

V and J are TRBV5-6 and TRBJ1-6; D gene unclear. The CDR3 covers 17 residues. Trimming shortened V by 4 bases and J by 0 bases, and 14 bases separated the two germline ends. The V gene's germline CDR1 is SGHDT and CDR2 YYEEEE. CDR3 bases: TGTGCCAGCAGCCAGGAGAGGGATAGCTCCTATAATTCACCCCTCCACTTT. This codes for CASSQERDSSYNSPLHF.

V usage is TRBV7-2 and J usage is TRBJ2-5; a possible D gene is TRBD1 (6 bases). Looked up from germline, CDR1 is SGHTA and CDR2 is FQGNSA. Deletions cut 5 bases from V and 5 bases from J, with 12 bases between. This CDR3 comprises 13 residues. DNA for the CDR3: TGTGCCAGCAGCGGGGGCGTTCGCGAGACCCAGTACTTC. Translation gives CASSGGVRETQYF.